These 7 T cell receptor beta chains were all obtained from the same sample, sequenced in a study of blood T cell repertoires in COVID-19 (TCRdb year 2020). Receptor libraries were prepared by the immunoSEQ multiplex PCR assay. The table was pulled from immuneACCESS by TCRdb, which kept in-frame rearrangements only. Such tables lose some clones; where checked, under half of the loss comes from unresolved V genes, and the rest has no known cause. The sample data list fewer than 200,000 clones, and 75% to 85% of these were observed just once. Approximately 14% of the sample goes to the ten largest clones. The specimen was PBMCs or T cells enriched from blood (not recorded which). Source of these receptors: a man in his fifties or sixties who had recovered from COVID-19.

This clone was found a few times. The chain uses TRBV7-4 and TRBJ2-7; TRBD2 aligns across 7 bases. The CDR3 is 14 amino acids. The V segment lost 5 bases and the J segment 2 bases; nucleotides outside the gene matches: 6. Germline CDR1 reads SGHVT; CDR2 reads SQSDAQ. The CDR3 protein is CASSPSGVTYEQYF. The CDR3 bases are TGTGCCAGCAGCCCCAGCGGGGTAACCTACGAGCAGTACTTC.

V usage is TRBV29-1 and J usage is TRBJ1-2, with D possibly being TRBD1 (5 bases). This CDR3 contains 11 residues. V was shortened by 7 bases and J by 6 bases, with 12 bases between the two germline ends. Germline V lookup: CDR1 SQVTM, CDR2 ANQGSEA. The CDR3 loop reads CSETGGNGYTF. Written as DNA, the CDR3 is TGCAGCGAGACCGGGGGGAATGGCTACACCTTC.

The chain links TRBV5-1 to TRBJ1-1; D remains unclear. Germline V gene data show CDR1 as SGHRS and CDR2 as YFSETQ. The CDR3 has 14 residues. V lost 4 bases, J lost 1 base, and 11 bases lay in between. The DNA for the CDR3 is TGCGCCAGCAGCAAACTCCAGGAGAACACTGAAGCTTTCTTT. As protein: CASSKLQENTEAFF.

CDR3 residues: CASSRGAALNEKLFF. CDR3 coding DNA: TGTGCCAGCAGCCGGGGGGCAGCACTTAATGAAAAACTGTTTTTT. The V gene is TRBV7-2, the J gene TRBJ1-4; D is perhaps TRBD1 (6 bases). CDR3 length: 15 amino acids. Trimming left V 5 bases short and J 4 bases short, with 14 bases between. Germline V CDR1 and CDR2: SGHTA, FQGNSA.

This clone was picked up many times. In DNA form, the CDR3 reads TGTGCCAGCAGCCATCTAGCCCTCAATGAGCAGTTCTTC. The encoded protein is CASSHLALNEQFF. The chain joins TRBV3-1 (or the pseudogene TRBV3-2) to TRBJ2-1, with TRBD2 as a possible D gene (5 bases). With 3 bases removed from V and 6 bases from J, the gap between germline ends came to 9 bases. The CDR3 has 13 residues. Germline CDR1 is LGHDT and CDR2 is YNNKEL (reference sequence).

The CDR3 DNA follows: TGTGCCAGCAGGCAGACAGGGACTCGAGGTAAACATCATCAGCCCCAGCATTTT. Translated, it gives CASRQTGTRGKHHQPQHF. The chain employs TRBV28 and TRBJ1-5; 7 nucleotides align to TRBD1. The junction had 19 bases not matched to a gene; V was cut back by 6 bases and J by 5 bases. The CDR3 spans 18 residues. The germline gives CDR1 MDHEN, CDR2 SYDVKM.

This chain connects TRBV5-1 to TRBJ1-4; 9 bases agree with TRBD1. The CDR3 loop spans 17 amino acids. Germline V lookup: CDR1 SGHRS, CDR2 YFSETQ. V lost 3 bases and J lost 4; bases outside the gene matches: 10. The CDR3 region is CASSSMGQGLGNEKLFF. The CDR3 nucleotides are TGCGCCAGCAGCTCTATGGGACAGGGCTTAGGTAATGAAAAACTGTTTTTT.